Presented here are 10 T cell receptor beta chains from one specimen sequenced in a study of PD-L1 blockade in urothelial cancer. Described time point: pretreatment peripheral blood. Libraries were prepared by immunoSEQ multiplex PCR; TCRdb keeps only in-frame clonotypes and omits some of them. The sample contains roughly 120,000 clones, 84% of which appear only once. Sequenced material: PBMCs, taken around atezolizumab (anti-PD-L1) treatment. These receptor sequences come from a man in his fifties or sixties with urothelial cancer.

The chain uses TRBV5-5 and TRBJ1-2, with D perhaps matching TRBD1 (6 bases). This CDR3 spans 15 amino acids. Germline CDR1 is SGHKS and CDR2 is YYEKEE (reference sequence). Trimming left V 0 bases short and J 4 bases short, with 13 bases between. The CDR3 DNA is TGTGCCAGCAGCTTGGGCGGCCAGGGGATCTATGGCTACACCTTC. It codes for CASSLGGQGIYGYTF.

CDR3 residues: CASSSVAGSYNEQFF. CDR3 coding DNA: TGCGCCAGCAGCTCTGTGGCGGGCTCCTACAATGAGCAGTTCTTC. The V gene is TRBV5-1, the J gene TRBJ2-1, with TRBD2 as a possible D gene (5 bases). Germline lookup yields CDR1 SGHRS and CDR2 YFSETQ. V shed 3 bases and J shed 0 bases, with 10 bases lying between them. This CDR3 comprises 15 residues.

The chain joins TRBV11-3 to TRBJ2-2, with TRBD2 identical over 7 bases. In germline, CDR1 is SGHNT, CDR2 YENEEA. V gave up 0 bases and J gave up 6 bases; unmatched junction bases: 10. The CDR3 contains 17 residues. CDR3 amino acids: CASSLDLSQGGAGELFF. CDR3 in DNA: TGTGCCAGCAGCTTAGATCTCTCGCAGGGAGGGGCCGGGGAGCTGTTTTTT.

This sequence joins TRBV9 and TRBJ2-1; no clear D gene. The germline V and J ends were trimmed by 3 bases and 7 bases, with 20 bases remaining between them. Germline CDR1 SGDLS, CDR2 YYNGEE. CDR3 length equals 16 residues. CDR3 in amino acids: CASSEEGDGLINEQFF. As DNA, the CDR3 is TGTGCCAGCAGCGAGGAAGGAGATGGGTTAATTAATGAGCAGTTCTTC.

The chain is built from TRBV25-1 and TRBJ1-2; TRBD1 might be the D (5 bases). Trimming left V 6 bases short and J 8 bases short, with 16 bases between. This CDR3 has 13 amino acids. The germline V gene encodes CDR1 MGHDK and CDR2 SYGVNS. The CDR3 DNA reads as TGTGCCAGCAGCGAGAATGGGGCCCCGGGCTACACCTTC. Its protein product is CASSENGAPGYTF.

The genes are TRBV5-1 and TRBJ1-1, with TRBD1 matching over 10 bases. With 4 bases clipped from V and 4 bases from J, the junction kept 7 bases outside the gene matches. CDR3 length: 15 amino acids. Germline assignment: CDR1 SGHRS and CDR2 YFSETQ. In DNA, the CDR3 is TGCGCCAGCAGCCGCCCCCGGACAGGGGGCACTGAAGCTTTCTTT. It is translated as CASSRPRTGGTEAFF. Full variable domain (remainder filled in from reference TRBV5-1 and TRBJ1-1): KAGVTQTPRYLIKTRGQQVTLSCSPISGHRSVSWYQQTPGQGLQFLFEYFSETQRNKGNFPGRFSGRQFSNSRSEMNVSTLELGDSALYLCASSRPRTGGTEAFFGQGTRLTVV.

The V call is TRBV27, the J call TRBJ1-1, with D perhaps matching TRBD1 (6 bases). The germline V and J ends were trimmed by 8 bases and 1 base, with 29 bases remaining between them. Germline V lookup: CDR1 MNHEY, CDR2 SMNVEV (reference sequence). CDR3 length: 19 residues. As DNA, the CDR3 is TGTGCCAGCTCCCCACCCGATGGATTCGACAGGCTCGGGAACACTGAAGCTTTCTTT. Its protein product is CASSPPDGFDRLGNTEAFF.

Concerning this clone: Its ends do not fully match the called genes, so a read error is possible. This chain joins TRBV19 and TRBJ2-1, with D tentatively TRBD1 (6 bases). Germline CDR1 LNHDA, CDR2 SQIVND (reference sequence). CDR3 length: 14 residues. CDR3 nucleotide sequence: TGTGCCAGTAGTATAGATCTTTGGACAGTCCGGCAGGTCTTC. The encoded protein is CASSIDLWTVRQVF.

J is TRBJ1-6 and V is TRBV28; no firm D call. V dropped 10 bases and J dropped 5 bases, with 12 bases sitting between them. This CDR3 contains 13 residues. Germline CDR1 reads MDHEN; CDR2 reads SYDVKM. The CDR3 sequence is CATERIDNSPLHF. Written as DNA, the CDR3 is TGTGCCACCGAGCGTATAGATAATTCACCCCTCCACTTT.

CDR3: CASSGASGTGRTEAFF. In nucleotides, the CDR3 is TGTGCCAGCAGCGGGGCATCCGGGACAGGGCGCACTGAAGCTTTCTTT. The V gene is TRBV5-4, the J gene TRBJ1-1; 9 bases match TRBD1. V was clipped by 4 bases and J by 4 bases; unmatched bases: 11. This CDR3 has 16 residues. Germline assignment: CDR1 SGHNT and CDR2 YYREEE (reference sequence).